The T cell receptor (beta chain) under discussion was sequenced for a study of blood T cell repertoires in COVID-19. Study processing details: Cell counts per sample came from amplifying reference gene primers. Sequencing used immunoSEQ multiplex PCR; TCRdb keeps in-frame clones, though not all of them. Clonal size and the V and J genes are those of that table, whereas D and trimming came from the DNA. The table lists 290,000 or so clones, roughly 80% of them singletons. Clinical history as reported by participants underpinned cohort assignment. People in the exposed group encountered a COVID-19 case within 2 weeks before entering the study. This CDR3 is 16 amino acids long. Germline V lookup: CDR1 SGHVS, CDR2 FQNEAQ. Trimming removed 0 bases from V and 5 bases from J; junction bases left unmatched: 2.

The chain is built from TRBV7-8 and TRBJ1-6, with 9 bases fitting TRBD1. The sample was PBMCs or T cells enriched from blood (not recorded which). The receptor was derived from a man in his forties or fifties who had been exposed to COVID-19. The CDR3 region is CASSLAGTGHNSPLHF. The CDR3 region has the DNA TGTGCCAGCAGCTTAGCCGGGACAGGGCATAATTCACCCCTCCACTTT.